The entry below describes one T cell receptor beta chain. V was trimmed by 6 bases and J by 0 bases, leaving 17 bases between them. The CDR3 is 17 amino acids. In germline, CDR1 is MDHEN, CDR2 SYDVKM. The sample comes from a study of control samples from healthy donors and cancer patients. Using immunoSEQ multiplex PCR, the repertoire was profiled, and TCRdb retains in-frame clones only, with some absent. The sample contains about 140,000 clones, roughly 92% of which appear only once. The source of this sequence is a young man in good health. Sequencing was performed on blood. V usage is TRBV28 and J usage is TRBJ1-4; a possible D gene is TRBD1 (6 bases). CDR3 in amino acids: CASRGQRDTATNEKLFF. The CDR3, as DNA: TGTGCCAGCAGGGGGCAGCGGGACACCGCAACTAATGAAAAACTGTTTTTT.